This T cell receptor beta chain was documented in a study of post-analysis software for immune sequencing data (dated by TCRdb to 2014 to 2015). Regarding the research as a whole: Disease courses on record covered relapsing-remitting, secondary progressive and progressive-relapsing multiple sclerosis, though some patients had no subtype annotation. Patient repertoires were compared against around twelve previously published healthy control repertoires from donors aged about 6 to 26 years. A subset of samples was prepared in parallel using single-end sample barcoding, then pooled and co-amplified after Illumina adapter ligation.

The study at large found these results: Four or five TRBV segments, including TRBV5-6, TRBV5-1 and TRBV20-1, were significantly more frequent in patients than controls. Direct clustering with F measure revealed strong co-clustering of samples prepared in the same batch, which led to a batch-effect correction. Multiple sclerosis patients had significantly lower normalized Chao1 diversity than controls, a result that suggests substantial peripheral T-cell clonal expansion. The control group was slightly older than the multiple sclerosis patient group.

With regard to this clonotype: The antigen it binds to is not known. No much larger clone is present one base from it, and per-base qualities are unavailable.

Receptors were amplified or captured by PCR. The run used an Illumina HiSeq 2500. To reduce PCR and sequencing biases, unique molecular identifiers were incorporated into the TCR beta cDNA libraries. Per 1 to 10 million input T cells, approximately 500,000 cDNA molecules were obtained, such that each molecule approximated one T cell. The patient libraries were prepared and sequenced with the same protocol used for the earlier healthy control dataset. Within a given batch, samples were prepared together, multiplexed and sequenced on the same HiSeq lane. The paper's processing steps were these. MIGEC handled the raw barcoded reads, throwing out single-read molecular identifier groups before consensus assembly and CDR3 extraction. Clonotype tables were post-analysed with VDJtools, normalizing diversity by down-sampling all datasets to the smallest sample size. To correct batch-related cross-sample contamination, repertoire overlap clustering matched CDR3 amino acid sequences but not nucleotide sequences. The public reads were run again by TCRdb, first through fastp at Q25 and then through MiXCR, and only productive beta chains were kept. CDR3 protein duplicates are merged, each entry listing the most common genes and DNA. TCRdb's processing, not the study's, gives the V and J calls here. The sample table shows about 680,000 distinct CDR3 sequences, and approximately 60% are seen once. Around 11% of the sample is held by the ten biggest clonotypes.

CDR1 is given as MNHEY and CDR2 as SVGAGI, both from the germline V gene. Unmatched junction bases come to 9, with V trimmed by 6 bases and J by 4 bases. The CDR3 covers 16 residues, taking in both the cysteine and the phenylalanine. Only the CDR3 DNA is retained, 48 bases long and in frame from the first base. To demonstrate the VDJtools post-analysis software, TCR beta repertoires were profiled from the peripheral blood of roughly 14 young patients with multiple sclerosis. The patients with multiple sclerosis were children and adolescents between about 6 and 16 years of age. The clonotype was recovered from a girl aged 2 to 9 with multiple sclerosis. This chain joins TRBV6-5 to TRBJ2-3; the junction holds 11 bases that match TRBD1. The sample comprised blood. The DNA sequence reads TGTGCCAGCAGACCCTGGACAGGGGGCGCCTCAGATACGCAGTATTTT. It translates as CASRPWTGGASDTQYF.